This TCR beta chain was sequenced during a study of CD8 T cells in Susac syndrome. Study background: Patients with Susac syndrome were, at the time of blood collection, therapy-naive, maintained on corticosteroids, or maintained on intravenous immunoglobulin alone.

Reverse transcription used 0.5 to 1 ug RNA and random hexamers. TCRdb independently ran MiXCR on the immunoSEQ multiplex PCR reads; one entry per CDR3 protein. The repertoire holds 210,000 or so distinct CDR3 sequences, with 94% as singletons. About this clonotype itself: What it binds is unknown.

Broader study findings: The study conceded that relatively few individuals underwent its TCR sequencing and HLA analysis.

The CDR3 spans 15 residues. Trimming removed 0 bases from V and 1 base from J, with 7 bases in between. From germline, CDR1 is LGHNA and CDR2 YNFKEQ. This TCR came from a human donor with Susac syndrome. The sample comprised CD4+ T cells from PBMCs. This chain links TRBV4-2 with TRBJ1-5; no clear D. The CDR3 here is CASSQEVGSNQPQHF. The CDR3 DNA reads TGTGCCAGCAGCCAAGAGGTGGGAAGCAATCAGCCCCAGCATTTT.